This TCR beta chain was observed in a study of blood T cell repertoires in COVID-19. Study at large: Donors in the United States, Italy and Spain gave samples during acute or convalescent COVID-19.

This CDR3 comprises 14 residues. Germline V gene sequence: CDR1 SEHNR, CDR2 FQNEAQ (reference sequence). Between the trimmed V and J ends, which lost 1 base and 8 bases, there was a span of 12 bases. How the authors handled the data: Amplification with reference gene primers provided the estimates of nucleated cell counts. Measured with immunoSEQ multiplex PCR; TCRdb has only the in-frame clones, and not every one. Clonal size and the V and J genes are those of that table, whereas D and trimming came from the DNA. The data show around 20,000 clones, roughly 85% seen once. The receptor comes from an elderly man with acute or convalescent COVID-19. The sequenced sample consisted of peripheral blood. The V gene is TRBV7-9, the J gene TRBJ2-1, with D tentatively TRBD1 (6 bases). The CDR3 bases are TGTGCCAGCAGCTTAGACAGGGCCTGGGATGAGCAGTTCTTC. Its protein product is CASSLDRAWDEQFF. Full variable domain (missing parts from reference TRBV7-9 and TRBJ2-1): DTGVSQNPRHKITKRGQNVTFRCDPISEHNRLYWYRQTLGQGPEFLTYFQNEAQLEKSRLLSDRFSAERPKGSFSTLEIQRTEQGDSAMYLCASSLDRAWDEQFFGPGTRLTVL.